These T cell receptor beta chains were read from a single sample in a study of T cells in Graves' hyperthyroidism and ophthalmopathy. From the multiplex PCR reads, TCRdb called clonotypes with MiXCR, one entry per CDR3 protein. The table shows about 260,000 distinct CDR3 sequences, with 20% to 25% occurring only once. The sequenced sample consisted of blood. These receptors all come from a man between 35 and 55 years old with Graves' hyperthyroidism that later progressed to Graves' ophthalmopathy. CDR3s include the opening cysteine and the closing phenylalanine or tryptophan. The order of the fields is J gene, V gene, CDR3 protein.

j_gene: TRBJ2-5; v_gene: TRBV28; CDR3aa: CASSGGATGETQYF
j_gene: TRBJ1-5; v_gene: TRBV6-1; CDR3aa: CASSGGTGNNQPQHF
j_gene: TRBJ2-2; v_gene: TRBV6-5; CDR3aa: CASSYSGDRVTGELFF
j_gene: TRBJ2-2; v_gene: TRBV30; CDR3aa: CAWSVSLAVAGELFF
j_gene: TRBJ1-2; v_gene: TRBV10-3; CDR3aa: CAISAEVANYGYTF
j_gene: TRBJ1-2; v_gene: TRBV10-3; CDR3aa: CAIMGDNYGYTF
j_gene: TRBJ2-7; v_gene: TRBV12-3/TRBV12-4; CDR3aa: CASSLFGGSSYEQYF
j_gene: TRBJ1-1; v_gene: TRBV3-1; CDR3aa: CASSQEGDEAFF
j_gene: TRBJ1-1; v_gene: TRBV12-3/TRBV12-4; CDR3aa: CASSLAGGRDTEAFF
j_gene: TRBJ2-1; v_gene: TRBV20-1; CDR3aa: CSARGRGLAGGFYNEQFF
j_gene: TRBJ2-7; v_gene: TRBV12-3/TRBV12-4; CDR3aa: CASSFRRGVYEQYF
j_gene: TRBJ1-1; v_gene: TRBV7-6; CDR3aa: CASSTDRDTEAFF
j_gene: TRBJ2-2; v_gene: TRBV6-5; CDR3aa: CASSYSRPDTGELFF
j_gene: TRBJ2-5; v_gene: TRBV19; CDR3aa: CARWIQETQYF
j_gene: TRBJ2-2; v_gene: TRBV6-5; CDR3aa: CASRRQGFGELFF
j_gene: TRBJ2-5; v_gene: TRBV6-2/TRBV6-3; CDR3aa: CASSWTGLPETQYF
j_gene: TRBJ2-7; v_gene: TRBV7-9; CDR3aa: CASSRGLAGVQQYF
j_gene: TRBJ1-2; v_gene: TRBV5-5; CDR3aa: CASSLATQGPYGYTF
j_gene: TRBJ1-3; v_gene: TRBV12-3/TRBV12-4; CDR3aa: CASSFGGTIYF
j_gene: TRBJ1-2; v_gene: TRBV7-8; CDR3aa: CASSSDPVRGYGYTF
j_gene: TRBJ1-1; v_gene: TRBV20-1; CDR3aa: CSARVQRDTEAFF
j_gene: TRBJ2-7; v_gene: TRBV27; CDR3aa: CASSSEVRGPGYEQYF
j_gene: TRBJ2-7; v_gene: TRBV6-1; CDR3aa: CASRQVGGWEQYF
j_gene: TRBJ2-2; v_gene: TRBV20-1; CDR3aa: CSAKRSGRTGELFF
j_gene: TRBJ2-5; v_gene: TRBV11-3; CDR3aa: CASSLLTYFSRQETQYF
j_gene: TRBJ2-7; v_gene: TRBV28; CDR3aa: CASSLETGGYEQYF
j_gene: TRBJ2-5; v_gene: TRBV20-1; CDR3aa: CSAHLGAEETQYF
j_gene: TRBJ2-7; v_gene: TRBV24-1; CDR3aa: CATSETGKGSEQYF
j_gene: TRBJ1-2; v_gene: TRBV5-1; CDR3aa: CASSTGQGKYGYTF
j_gene: TRBJ2-7; v_gene: TRBV6-5; CDR3aa: CASSYLTGSYEQYF
j_gene: TRBJ2-5; v_gene: TRBV6-1; CDR3aa: CASLISRETQYF
j_gene: TRBJ2-7; v_gene: TRBV20-1; CDR3aa: CSASRGMSGSYEQYF
j_gene: TRBJ2-5; v_gene: TRBV30; CDR3aa: CAWSQREGTQYF
j_gene: TRBJ2-7; v_gene: TRBV30; CDR3aa: CAWSVLRRDSSYEQYF
j_gene: TRBJ1-1; v_gene: TRBV27; CDR3aa: CASSLSVGHGTEAFF
j_gene: TRBJ2-7; v_gene: TRBV11-2; CDR3aa: CASSLDAVAGYEQYF
j_gene: TRBJ1-1; v_gene: TRBV9; CDR3aa: CASSVGQVNTEAFF
j_gene: TRBJ2-2; v_gene: TRBV18; CDR3aa: CASSPNVVGGLNTGELFF
j_gene: TRBJ2-1; v_gene: TRBV6-5; CDR3aa: CASNPRTIRAYNEQFF
j_gene: TRBJ1-5; v_gene: TRBV6-1; CDR3aa: CASSPSTGRGNQPQHF
j_gene: TRBJ1-1; v_gene: TRBV20-1; CDR3aa: CSARVHDILTTEAFF
j_gene: TRBJ2-7; v_gene: TRBV12-3/TRBV12-4; CDR3aa: CASSFYGRDYEQYF
j_gene: TRBJ1-2; v_gene: TRBV10-3; CDR3aa: CAISEEINLDYGYTF
j_gene: TRBJ2-7; v_gene: TRBV6-5; CDR3aa: CASEYREHYEQYF
j_gene: TRBJ2-7; v_gene: TRBV27; CDR3aa: CASSHRRTSYEQYF
j_gene: TRBJ2-4; v_gene: TRBV28; CDR3aa: CASSLSGGRKNIQYF
j_gene: TRBJ2-5; v_gene: TRBV20-1; CDR3aa: CSASGLAGGFSQETQYF
j_gene: TRBJ1-1; v_gene: TRBV6-2/TRBV6-3; CDR3aa: CASSRDNYEAFF
j_gene: TRBJ1-1; v_gene: TRBV24-1; CDR3aa: CATSGPGREAFF
j_gene: TRBJ1-2; v_gene: TRBV9; CDR3aa: CASSVAGSPYTF
j_gene: TRBJ1-3; v_gene: TRBV11-2; CDR3aa: CASSLDYHRGPYGNTIYF
j_gene: TRBJ1-3; v_gene: TRBV6-1; CDR3aa: CASMPRNPGSGNTIYF